Below, 17 T cell receptor beta chains from the same sample are listed, as sequenced in a study of beta chain features in type 1 diabetes. Expressed TCRB transcripts were sequenced after all isolated RNA was converted to cDNA. TCRdb's table, derived via immunoSEQ multiplex PCR, lists solely in-frame clones and lacks some. The table has roughly 400,000 clones, approximately 15% seen once; the top ten hold approximately 0.038%. The sequencing input was naive CD4+ T cells from blood. Receptor source: a man under 40 in good health.

This clone was counted between two and nine times. This sequence joins TRBV6-1 and TRBJ2-5, with D unresolved. Trimming took off 6 bases at V and 5 bases at J, with 7 bases between the two ends. The CDR3 consists of 11 residues. Germline V lookup: CDR1 MNHNS, CDR2 SASEGT. The CDR3 here is CASRTEETQYF. The CDR3 DNA reads TGTGCCAGCAGGACTGAGGAGACCCAGTACTTC.

This clone was observed a handful of times. V usage is TRBV9 and J usage is TRBJ2-6; D is unclear. The V and J ends lost 3 bases and 2 bases respectively, with 6 bases between them. In germline, CDR1 is SGDLS, CDR2 YYNGEE. This CDR3 has 14 amino acids. The CDR3 nucleotides read TGTGCCAGCAGCGCACATGCTGGGGCCAACGTCCTGACTTTC. Protein sequence: CASSAHAGANVLTF.

The chain employs TRBV5-1 and TRBJ2-4; TRBD2 might be the D (6 bases). The germline CDR1 and CDR2 sequences are SGHRS and YFSETQ. Trimming shortened V by 1 base and J by 6 bases, and 11 bases separated the two germline ends. The CDR3 extends over 14 amino acids. The CDR3 DNA is TGCGCCAGCAGCTTGATTGGGCGGGGAAACATTCAGTACTTC. This codes for CASSLIGRGNIQYF.

The chain carries TRBV7-2 and TRBJ2-4; D is possibly TRBD2 (5 bases). Germline V CDR1 and CDR2: SGHTA, FQGNSA. The CDR3 has 15 amino acids. Trimming cost V 1 base and J 0 bases, with 7 bases left between them. CDR3 in amino acids: CASSLVGLAKNIQYF. The CDR3 bases are TGTGCCAGCAGCTTAGTAGGACTAGCCAAAAACATTCAGTACTTC.

This clone was observed a handful of times. V is TRBV2 and J is TRBJ2-1; TRBD2 matches 9 bases. V lost 8 bases to trimming and J lost 3 bases; unmatched junction nucleotides: 8. Looked up from germline, CDR1 is SNHLY and CDR2 is FYNNEI. CDR3 length: 15 residues. This chain's CDR3 is CASRSTSGVYNEQFF. The CDR3 nucleotides are TGTGCCAGCCGGTCGACTAGCGGAGTCTACAATGAGCAGTTCTTC.

The chain joins TRBV4-3 to TRBJ2-3; 8 bases fit TRBD2. CDR1 and CDR2 (germline): LGHNA, YSLEER. This CDR3 is built from 16 residues. The trim removed 7 bases at V and 1 base at J, leaving 10 bases unmatched. The CDR3 sequence: CASTLIAGKGTDTQYF. In DNA form, the CDR3 reads TGCGCCAGCACCCTCATAGCGGGAAAGGGCACAGATACGCAGTATTTT.

There are a few counts of this clone. The gene calls are TRBV5-1 and TRBJ1-6; TRBD1 matches 7 bases. V lost 0 bases and J lost 2; bases outside the gene matches: 2. The CDR3 runs 16 residues. CDR1 SGHRS and CDR2 YFSETQ come from the germline V gene. CDR3 amino acids: CASSLGDRAYNSPLHF. The CDR3 DNA reads as TGCGCCAGCAGCTTGGGGGACAGAGCCTATAATTCACCCCTCCACTTT.

The chain joins TRBV4-3 to TRBJ2-1, with 9 nucleotides matching TRBD2. Germline V CDR1 and CDR2: LGHNA, YSLEER. This CDR3 is built from 16 residues. The junction had 13 bases not matched to a gene; V was cut back by 4 bases and J by 9 bases. CDR3 coding DNA: TGCGCCAGCAGCCCTCGGGCGGGGGGGCAGTTTGCTGAGCAGTTCTTC. It yields the protein CASSPRAGGQFAEQFF.

The chain employs TRBV7-9 and TRBJ2-3; D is unclear. The CDR3 is 15 residues long. Trimming pared 1 base from V and 6 bases from J, leaving 14 bases between. Germline V lookup: CDR1 SEHNR, CDR2 FQNEAQ (reference sequence). CDR3 loop: CASSLVGSMGDTQYF. CDR3 nucleotides: TGTGCCAGCAGCTTAGTAGGTTCCATGGGTGATACGCAGTATTTT.

The genes are TRBV28 and TRBJ1-2, with a tentative D call TRBD1 (5 bases). CDR3 length: 13 residues. The V and J ends lost 2 bases and 2 bases respectively, with 6 bases between them. Germline V CDR1 and CDR2: MDHEN, SYDVKM. CDR3 coding DNA: TGTGCCAGCAGTTTACCAGGGAACTATGGCTACACCTTC. This translates into CASSLPGNYGYTF.

The rearrangement uses TRBV14 and TRBJ2-5, with a tentative D call TRBD2 (5 bases). The CDR3 spans 16 residues. CDR1 and CDR2 from the germline V gene are SGHDN and FVKESK. Trimming took off 4 bases at V and 2 bases at J, with 17 bases between the two ends. The CDR3 here is CASSPGGIGRQETQYF. The CDR3 DNA reads as TGTGCCAGCAGCCCTGGTGGTATAGGGAGACAAGAGACCCAGTACTTC. Full variable domain (remainder filled in from reference TRBV14 and TRBJ2-5): EAGVTQFPSHSVIEKGQTVTLRCDPISGHDNLYWYRRVMGKEIKFLLHFVKESKQDESGMPNNRFLAERTGGTYSTLKVQPAELEDSGVYFCASSPGGIGRQETQYFGPGTRLLVL.

This clone has only a few counts. In the same sample, other DNA sequences code for this CDR3. The chain combines TRBV30 with TRBJ2-7; the D gene is possibly TRBD2 (6 bases). The CDR3 runs to 11 residues. V lost 0 bases and J lost 6, with 6 bases in between. The germline gives CDR1 GTSNPN, CDR2 SVGIG (reference sequence). CDR3 DNA sequence: TGTGCCTGGAGTGTGGGGGGCGAGCAGTACGTC. It codes for CAWSVGGEQYV.

This clone was seen a few times. In nucleotides, the CDR3 is TGTGCCAGCAGTGGAGCGGGGGGCCCAGATACGCAGTATTTT. Translation gives CASSGAGGPDTQYF. The J gene is TRBJ2-3, the V gene TRBV6-1, with 9 bases lining up with TRBD2. The CDR3 contains 14 residues. Looked up from germline, CDR1 is MNHNS and CDR2 is SASEGT. V gave up 4 bases and J gave up 4 bases; unmatched junction bases: 3.

As for this clone: Additional DNA sequences in this sample encode the identical CDR3. This chain joins TRBV19 and TRBJ2-3; 8 positions match TRBD2. The CDR3 contains 16 residues. Looked up from germline, CDR1 is LNHDA and CDR2 is SQIVND (reference sequence). V trimming: 3 bases; J trimming: 0 bases; junction bases outside the gene matches: 5. The CDR3 reads CASSILAGSSTDTQYF. CDR3 coding DNA: TGTGCCAGTAGTATTTTAGCGGGGAGTAGCACAGATACGCAGTATTTT.

This clone showed up just a few times. The V gene is TRBV28, the J gene TRBJ2-6; TRBD1 is a possible D gene (5 bases). Trimming shortened V by 2 bases and J by 0 bases, and 8 bases separated the two germline ends. Per germline, CDR1 MDHEN and CDR2 SYDVKM. The CDR3 extends over 16 amino acids. CDR3 DNA: TGTGCCAGCAGTTTAGCAGGACACTCTGGGGCCAACGTCCTGACTTTC. Protein product: CASSLAGHSGANVLTF.

In DNA, the CDR3 is TGTGCCATCAGCAGCGGGACTAGCGGGAAGAACACCGGGGAGCTGTTTTTT. Translated, it gives CAISSGTSGKNTGELFF. V is TRBV10-3 and J is TRBJ2-2; 13 bases match TRBD2. The J segment lost 1 base and the V segment lost 6 bases, leaving 5 bases of the junction unmatched. The CDR3 sequence is 17 residues long. The germline V gene encodes CDR1 ENHRY and CDR2 SYGVKD.

This clone was seen many times. V is TRBV30 and J is TRBJ2-1; 7 nucleotides match TRBD2. This CDR3 is 15 amino acids long. V lost 2 bases to trimming and J lost 0 bases; unmatched junction nucleotides: 4. The germline V gene encodes CDR1 GTSNPN and CDR2 SVGIG (reference sequence). Here the CDR3 reads CAWSIGGSSYNEQFF. In DNA, the CDR3 is TGTGCCTGGAGTATTGGCGGGAGCTCCTACAATGAGCAGTTCTTC.